The clone carrying this T cell receptor (beta chain) was found a few times. Losses at the gene ends were 2 bases for V and 6 bases for J; bases not matched to a gene: 12. This CDR3 region has 17 residues. From germline, CDR1 is ENHRY and CDR2 SYGVKD. This sample was taken from a study of T cells in Graves' hyperthyroidism and ophthalmopathy. RNA transcripts were the template for amplifying TCR beta CDR3 regions. The TCR CDR3 was amplified in a first-round RT-PCR using the HTBI primer set. In TCRdb, the multiplex PCR reads were re-called with MiXCR into one record per CDR3 protein. This table holds about 340,000 distinct CDR3 sequences, about 18% found once.

The clonotype originates from a woman aged 45-60 years with Graves' hyperthyroidism. Material for sequencing was blood. This sequence joins TRBV10-3 and TRBJ1-4, with TRBD1 matching over 7 bases. The CDR3 DNA is TGTGCCATCAGTGAGATTAGACAGGGCTCCGCGGATGAAAAACTGTTTTTT. This encodes CAISEIRQGSADEKLFF.